A single T cell receptor (beta chain) is shown here with its context. Sequencing was performed with immunoSEQ multiplex PCR; in TCRdb, only in-frame clones are kept and a portion is missing. The sample lists some 80,000 clones; roughly 91% were seen once. This sample is drawn from a study of control samples from healthy donors and cancer patients. Germline V CDR1 and CDR2: SEHNR, FQNEAQ (reference sequence). The CDR3 spans 13 residues. Trimming took 1 base from V and 8 from J, leaving 11 bases between them. Sample: blood. This chain uses TRBV7-9 with TRBJ1-1, with D uncertain. The sequence came from a man aged 45-65 years in good health. CDR3 sequence (DNA): TGTGCCAGCAGCTTAGTTGTGAAGGGAGAAGCTTTCTTT. As protein: CASSLVVKGEAFF.